This TCR beta chain derives from a study of shared clonotypes between healthy human individuals (dated by TCRdb to between 2020 and 2021). With respect to the entire study: The cohort included a few men and a couple of women between 18 and 49 years of age. For each donor, CD4 naive and CD4 memory were each given three plates, CD8 naive was given two plates, and CD8 memory was given one plate. Per donor, leukapheresis produced somewhere between about 0.94 and 8.9 billion PBMCs. Different laboratories and diverse techniques were used to prepare libraries and sequence TCR repertoires, to increase sequencing depth and limit assay-specific biases. The study deeply sequenced blood TCR repertoires of about 5 healthy adults to estimate repertoire size and the extent of clonotype sharing between individuals. What the work shows at the level of the full study, not this receptor alone: Sampling was limited to blood, and TCR repertoires in tissue likely differ from TCR repertoires in blood. Because the study included only a small number of donors, the genetic and exposure-history diversity represented was limited. Pairwise subsampling indicated that sequencing depth was expected to affect the degree of clonotype sharing among donors. When a handful of donors were compared, the shared fraction of clonotypes was 5% to 6.5% for naive CD4, around 3.5% for naive CD8, more than 2% for memory CD4, and 0.35% to 0.4% for memory CD8. Compared with non-shared clonotypes, the clonotypes found in all four sorted-subset donors had higher generation probabilities. Incomplete sequencing was indicated by rarefaction of sorted-subset datasets, despite the large sequencing depth. Larger estimated clonotype richness was generally found for naive subsets than for memory subsets.

At the junction V is shortened by 7 bases and J by 4 bases, with 13 bases in between. The CDR3 covers 13 residues, taking in both the cysteine and the phenylalanine. Here the CDR3 DNA is all that survives: 39 bases in frame from base 1. CDR1 and CDR2, looked up from the germline V gene, are MNHNS and SASEGT. The donors were healthy, HIV-negative adults who had no recently reported acute infections or vaccinations. Every donor was a Caucasian adult residing in Nashville, Tennessee, USA. CD4+ T cells were enriched through magnetic negative selection, after which naive cells were positively selected on CD45RA and the remaining negative fraction served as the memory subset. After blood collection by leukapheresis, PBMCs were isolated using Ficoll-Histopaque density gradient centrifugation and then cryopreserved in the vapor phase of liquid nitrogen. Analytical flow cytometry was used to check the purity and quantity of each magnetically sorted T cell population. From each sorted fraction, genomic DNA was isolated and quantified by UV absorbance on a Nanodrop 2000c.

Remarks on this clone: This receptor's antigen is unknown. Per-nucleotide qualities are absent, and no much larger clonotype sits a single base away.

Using the deep immunoSEQ assay, TCR CDR3 regions were amplified from genomic DNA by multiplex PCR. Genomic DNA extracted from each cell subset was distributed evenly over all wells of several immunoSEQ 96-well plates, and each plate served as one replicate. For sorted subsets, each replicate PCR was loaded with approximately 200 ng genomic DNA, equivalent to 25,000 to 35,000 T cell genomes. Purified libraries were measured with a Qubit 3.0 fluorometer, size-checked on a Bioanalyzer 2100, and measured again with the KAPA Library Quantification kit. A separate single-read 150-cycle Illumina NextSeq 550 flow cell was used to sequence each immunoSEQ 96-well plate. In the authors' own workflow: The immunoSEQ output contained only junctional sequences without quality scores, so filtering could not match that applied to full-length reads. Sequences were annotated with PyIR, a Python wrapper for IgBLAST v1.9, and V/J genes and CDR3 were assigned using IMGT germline references. Reads with weak V/J assignments (E-value above 1e-6), missing CDR3, stop codons, out-of-frame junctions, or ambiguous translated residues were removed. V3J clonotypes were defined as sequences sharing an identical inferred V gene, J gene, and CDR3 amino acid sequence. Percentage overlap between repertoires was calculated by dividing the number of shared unique clonotypes by the size of the smaller repertoire. Three approaches were used to assess repertoire richness: RTK rarefaction, the Chao1 estimator, and Recon v2.1 estimates of unobserved clonotypes. For all TCRbeta clonotypes obtained by the gDNA method from several donors, generation probabilities were computed with OLGA. The immuneACCESS repertoire file appears here via TCRdb, limited to in-frame rearrangements. These files lack a portion of the clones; in checked studies, under half of the deficit traces to unresolved V genes, and the cause of the others is not known. V, J and clone size reflect that table, while D and trimming were determined from the DNA. This sample has a few million clones in its table, and 90% to 95% of those were observed once. About 0.39% of the sample comes from the top ten.

The clonotype comes from a young man in good health. Some clones in this sample may be carry-over from other donors' samples. Sequencing was performed on naive CD4+ T cells from PBMCs. The cell subset or site label, read with the paper, signifies: CD45RA+ positively selected. Recombination joined TRBV6-1 with TRBJ1-2, with the D gene uncertain. At the DNA level, the sequence is TGTGCCAGCAACCAGAGTCCCCTCTATGGCTACACCTTC. This is translated as CASNQSPLYGYTF.